The entry below gives a single T cell receptor (beta chain) sequence along with its context. V was clipped by 3 bases and J by 7 bases; unmatched bases: 8. Germline CDR1 KGHSH, CDR2 LQKENI. The CDR3 has 14 amino acids. Using its own MiXCR run on the 5' RACE reads, TCRdb lists one record per CDR3 protein. The sample holds under 200,000 distinct CDR3 sequences; approximately 6.7% are singletons and the top ten take approximately 2.5%. This entry belongs to a study of T cells after yellow fever vaccination. This clonotype was sampled from a man between 18 and 35 years old who received the YFV17D yellow fever vaccine. The sample in question was CD4+ T cells sorted from PBMCs, obtained more than 4 days after the first yellow fever vaccination. The chain uses TRBV18 and TRBJ1-2, with TRBD1 matching over 7 bases. The CDR3: CASSPSGTAGGYTF. The DNA of the CDR3 is TGTGCCAGCTCACCGTCAGGGACAGCCGGTGGCTACACCTTC.